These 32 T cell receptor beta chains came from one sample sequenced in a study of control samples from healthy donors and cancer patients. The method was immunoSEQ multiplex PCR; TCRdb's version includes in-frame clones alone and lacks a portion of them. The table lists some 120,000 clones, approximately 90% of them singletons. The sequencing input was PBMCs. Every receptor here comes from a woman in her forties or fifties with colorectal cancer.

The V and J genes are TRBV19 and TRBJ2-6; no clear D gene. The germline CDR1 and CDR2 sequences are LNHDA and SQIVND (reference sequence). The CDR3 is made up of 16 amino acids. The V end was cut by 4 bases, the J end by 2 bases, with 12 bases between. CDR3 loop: CASSTERRTGANVLTF. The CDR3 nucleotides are TGTGCCAGTAGTACCGAGAGAAGAACTGGGGCCAACGTCCTGACTTTC.

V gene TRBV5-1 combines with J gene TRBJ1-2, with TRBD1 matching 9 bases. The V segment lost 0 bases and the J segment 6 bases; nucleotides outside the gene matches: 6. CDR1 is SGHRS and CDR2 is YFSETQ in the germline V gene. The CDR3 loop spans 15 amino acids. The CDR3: CASSLVGTGIDGYTF. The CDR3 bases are TGCGCCAGCAGCTTGGTTGGGACAGGGATCGATGGCTACACCTTC.

CDR3 coding DNA: TGTGCCAGCAGAAGCTCTGGGGCCAACGTCCTGACTTTC. It codes for CASRSSGANVLTF. The chain links TRBV9 to TRBJ2-6; D not resolved. The V gene lost 5 bases and the J gene lost 0 bases, with 3 bases spanning the gap. From germline, CDR1 is SGDLS and CDR2 YYNGEE. The CDR3 covers 13 residues.

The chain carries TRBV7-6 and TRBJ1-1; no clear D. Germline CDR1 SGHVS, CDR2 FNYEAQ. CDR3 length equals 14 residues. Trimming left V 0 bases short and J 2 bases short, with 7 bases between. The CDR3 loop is CASSLAPLNTEAFF. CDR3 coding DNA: TGTGCCAGCAGCTTAGCCCCCCTTAACACTGAAGCTTTCTTT. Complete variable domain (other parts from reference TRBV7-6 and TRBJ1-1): GAGVSQSPRYKVTKRGQDVALRCDPISGHVSLYWYRQALGQGPEFLTYFNYEAQQDKSGLPNDRFSAERPEGSISTLTIQRTEQRDSAMYRCASSLAPLNTEAFFGQGTRLTVV.

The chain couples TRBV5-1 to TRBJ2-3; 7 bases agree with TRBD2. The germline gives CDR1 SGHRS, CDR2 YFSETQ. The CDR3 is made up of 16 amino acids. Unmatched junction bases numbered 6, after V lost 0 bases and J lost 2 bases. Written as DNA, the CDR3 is TGCGCCAGCAGCTTGGCTAGGGGAGGGGTCACAGATACGCAGTATTTT. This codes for CASSLARGGVTDTQYF.

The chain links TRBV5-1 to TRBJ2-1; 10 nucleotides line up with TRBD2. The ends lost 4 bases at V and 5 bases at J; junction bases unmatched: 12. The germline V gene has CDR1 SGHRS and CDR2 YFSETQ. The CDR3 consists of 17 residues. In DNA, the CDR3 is TGCGCCAGCAGCCCACTAAGGAGCGGGGGGGACAACAATGAGCAGTTCTTC. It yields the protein CASSPLRSGGDNNEQFF.

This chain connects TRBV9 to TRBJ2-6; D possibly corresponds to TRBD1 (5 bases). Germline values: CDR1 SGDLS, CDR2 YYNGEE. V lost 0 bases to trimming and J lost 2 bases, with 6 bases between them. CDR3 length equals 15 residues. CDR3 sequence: CASSVGGTGANVLTF. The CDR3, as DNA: TGTGCCAGCAGCGTAGGGGGCACTGGGGCCAACGTCCTGACTTTC.

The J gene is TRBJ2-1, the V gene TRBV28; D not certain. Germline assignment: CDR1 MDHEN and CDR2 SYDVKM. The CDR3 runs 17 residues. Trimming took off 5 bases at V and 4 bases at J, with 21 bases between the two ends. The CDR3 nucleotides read TGTGCCAGCAGTCAAAACATACGGACGGTCAGTTACAATGAGCAGTTCTTC. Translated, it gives CASSQNIRTVSYNEQFF.

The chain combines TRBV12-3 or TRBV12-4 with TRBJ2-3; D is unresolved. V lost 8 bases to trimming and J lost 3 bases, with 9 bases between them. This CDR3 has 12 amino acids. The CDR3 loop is CASYGTTDTQYF. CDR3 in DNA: TGTGCCAGCTACGGTACTACAGATACGCAGTATTTT.

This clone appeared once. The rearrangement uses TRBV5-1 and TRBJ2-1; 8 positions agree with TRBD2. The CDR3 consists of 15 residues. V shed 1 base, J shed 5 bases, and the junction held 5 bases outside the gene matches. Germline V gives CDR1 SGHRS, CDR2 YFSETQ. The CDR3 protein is CASSLQGTRDNEQFF. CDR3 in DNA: TGCGCCAGCAGCTTGCAGGGGACTAGAGACAATGAGCAGTTCTTC.

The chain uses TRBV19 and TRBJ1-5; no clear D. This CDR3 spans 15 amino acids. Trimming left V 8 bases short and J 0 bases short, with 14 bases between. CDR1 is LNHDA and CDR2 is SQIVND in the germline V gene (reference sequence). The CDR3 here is CASSPIGNSNQPQHF. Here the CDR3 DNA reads TGTGCCAGTTCTCCGATTGGAAATAGCAATCAGCCCCAGCATTTT.

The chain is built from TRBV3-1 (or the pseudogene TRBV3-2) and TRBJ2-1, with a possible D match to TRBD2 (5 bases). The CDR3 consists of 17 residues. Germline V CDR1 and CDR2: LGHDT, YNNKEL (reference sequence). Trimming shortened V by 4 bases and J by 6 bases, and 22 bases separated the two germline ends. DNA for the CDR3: TGTGCCAGCAGCCCGCGTCTTGTCGGACTCCAACTCAATGAGCAGTTCTTC. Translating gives CASSPRLVGLQLNEQFF.

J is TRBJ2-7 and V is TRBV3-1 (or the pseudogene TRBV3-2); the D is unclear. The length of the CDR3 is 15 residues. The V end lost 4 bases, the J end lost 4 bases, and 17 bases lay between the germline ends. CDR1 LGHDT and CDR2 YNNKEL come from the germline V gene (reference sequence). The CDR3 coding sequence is TGTGCCAGCAGCCGACGGGCGAAGGACGGATACGAGCAGTACTTC. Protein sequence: CASSRRAKDGYEQYF.

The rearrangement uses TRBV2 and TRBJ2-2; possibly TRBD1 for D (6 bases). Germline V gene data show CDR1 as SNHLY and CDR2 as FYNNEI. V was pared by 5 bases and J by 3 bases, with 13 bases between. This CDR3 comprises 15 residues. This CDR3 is CASSRNRVDTGELFF. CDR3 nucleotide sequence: TGTGCCAGCAGTAGAAACAGGGTTGACACCGGGGAGCTGTTTTTT.

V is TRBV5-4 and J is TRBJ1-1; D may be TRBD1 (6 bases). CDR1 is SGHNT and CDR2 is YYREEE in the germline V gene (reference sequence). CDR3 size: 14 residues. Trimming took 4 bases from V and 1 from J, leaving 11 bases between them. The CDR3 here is CASSPGHRNTEAFF. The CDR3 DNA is TGTGCCAGCAGCCCGGGACACCGGAACACTGAAGCTTTCTTT. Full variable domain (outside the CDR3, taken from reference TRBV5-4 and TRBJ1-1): ETGVTQSPTHLIKTRGQQVTLRCSSQSGHNTVSWYQQALGQGPQFIFQYYREEENGRGNFPPRFSGLQFPNYSSELNVNALELDDSALYLCASSPGHRNTEAFFGQGTRLTVV.

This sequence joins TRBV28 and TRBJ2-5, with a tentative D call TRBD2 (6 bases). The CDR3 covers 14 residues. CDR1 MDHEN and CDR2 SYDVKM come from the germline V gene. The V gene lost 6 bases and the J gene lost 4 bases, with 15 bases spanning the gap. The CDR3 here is CASRVGGARETQYF. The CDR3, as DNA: TGTGCCAGCAGGGTCGGAGGGGCCCGAGAGACCCAGTACTTC. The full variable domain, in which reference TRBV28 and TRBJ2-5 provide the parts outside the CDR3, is DVKVTQSSRYLVKRTGEKVFLECVQDMDHENMFWYRQDPGLGLRLIYFSYDVKMKEKGDIPEGYSVSREKKERFSLILESASTNQTSMYLCASRVGGARETQYFGPGTRLLVL.

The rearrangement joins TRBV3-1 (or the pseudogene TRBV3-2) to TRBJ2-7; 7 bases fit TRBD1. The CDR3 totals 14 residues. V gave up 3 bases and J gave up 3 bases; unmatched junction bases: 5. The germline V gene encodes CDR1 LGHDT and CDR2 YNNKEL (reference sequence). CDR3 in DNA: TGTGCCAGCAGCCAGACCGCAGGGGGCTACGAGCAGTACTTC. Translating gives CASSQTAGGYEQYF.

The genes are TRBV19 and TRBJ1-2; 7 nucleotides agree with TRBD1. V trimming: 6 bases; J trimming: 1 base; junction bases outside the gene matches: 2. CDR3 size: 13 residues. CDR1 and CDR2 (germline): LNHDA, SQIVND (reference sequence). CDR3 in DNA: TGTGCCAGTAGAGACAGGGATAACTATGGCTACACCTTC. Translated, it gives CASRDRDNYGYTF.

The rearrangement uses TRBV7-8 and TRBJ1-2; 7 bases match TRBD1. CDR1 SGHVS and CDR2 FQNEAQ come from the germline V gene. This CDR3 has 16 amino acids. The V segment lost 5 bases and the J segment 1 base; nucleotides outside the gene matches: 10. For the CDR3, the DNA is TGTGCCAGCAGCACCGGACAGGCACCTATTAACTATGGCTACACCTTC. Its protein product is CASSTGQAPINYGYTF. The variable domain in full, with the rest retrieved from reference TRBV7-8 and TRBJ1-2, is GAGVSQSPRYKVAKRGQDVALRCDPISGHVSLFWYQQALGQGPEFLTYFQNEAQLDKSGLPSDRFFAERPEGSVSTLKIQRTQQEDSAVYLCASSTGQAPINYGYTFGSGTRLTVV.

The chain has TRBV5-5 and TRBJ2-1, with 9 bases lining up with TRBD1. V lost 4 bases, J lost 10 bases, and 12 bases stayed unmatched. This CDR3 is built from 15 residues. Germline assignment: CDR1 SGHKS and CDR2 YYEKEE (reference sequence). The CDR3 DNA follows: TGTGCCAGCAGCCTGACGGGACAGGGATTAGGAGAGCAGTTCTTC. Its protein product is CASSLTGQGLGEQFF.

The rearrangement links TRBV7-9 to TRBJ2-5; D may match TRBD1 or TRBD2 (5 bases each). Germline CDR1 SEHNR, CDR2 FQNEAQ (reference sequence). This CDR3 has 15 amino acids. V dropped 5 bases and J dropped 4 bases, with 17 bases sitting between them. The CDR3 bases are TGTGCCAGCAGCATCGTAGGGACCGTGCGAGAGACCCAGTACTTC. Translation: CASSIVGTVRETQYF.

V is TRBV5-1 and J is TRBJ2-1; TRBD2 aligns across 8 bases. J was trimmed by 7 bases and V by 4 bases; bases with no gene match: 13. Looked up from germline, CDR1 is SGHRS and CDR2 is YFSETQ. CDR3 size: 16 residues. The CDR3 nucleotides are TGCGCCAGCAGCCAGGGCCGGGGGGGGCCGGTGAATGAGCAGTTCTTC. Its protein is CASSQGRGGPVNEQFF.

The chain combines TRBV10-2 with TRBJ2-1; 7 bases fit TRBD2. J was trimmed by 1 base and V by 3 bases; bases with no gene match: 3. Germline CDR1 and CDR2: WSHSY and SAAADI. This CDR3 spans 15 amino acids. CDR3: CASSDGGGSYNEQFF. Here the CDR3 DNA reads TGCGCCAGCAGTGATGGGGGAGGGTCCTACAATGAGCAGTTCTTC.

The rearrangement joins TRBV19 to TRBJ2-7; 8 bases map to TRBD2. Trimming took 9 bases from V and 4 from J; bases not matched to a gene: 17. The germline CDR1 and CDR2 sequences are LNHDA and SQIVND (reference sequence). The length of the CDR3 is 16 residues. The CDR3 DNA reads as TGTGCCAGGAGCGGCCCGTGGCGGGAGGTAGGGTACGAGCAGTACTTC. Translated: CARSGPWREVGYEQYF.

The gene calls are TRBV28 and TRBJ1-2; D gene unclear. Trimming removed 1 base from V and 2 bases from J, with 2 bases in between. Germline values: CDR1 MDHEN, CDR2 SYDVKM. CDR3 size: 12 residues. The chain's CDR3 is CASSLFNYGYTF. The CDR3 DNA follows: TGTGCCAGCAGTTTATTCAACTATGGCTACACCTTC.

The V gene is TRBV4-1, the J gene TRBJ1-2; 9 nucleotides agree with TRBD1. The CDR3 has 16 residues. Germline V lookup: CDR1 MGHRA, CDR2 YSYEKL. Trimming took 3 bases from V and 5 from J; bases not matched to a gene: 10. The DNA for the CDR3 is TGCGCCAGCAGCCAGGCCCGGGACAGGGACCTATATGGCTACACCTTC. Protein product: CASSQARDRDLYGYTF.

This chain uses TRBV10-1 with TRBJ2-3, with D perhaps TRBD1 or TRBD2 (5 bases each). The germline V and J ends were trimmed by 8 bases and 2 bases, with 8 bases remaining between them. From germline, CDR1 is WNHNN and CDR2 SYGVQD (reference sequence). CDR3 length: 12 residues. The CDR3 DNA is TGCGCCAGCGCCGGGACCACAGATACGCAGTATTTT. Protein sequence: CASAGTTDTQYF.

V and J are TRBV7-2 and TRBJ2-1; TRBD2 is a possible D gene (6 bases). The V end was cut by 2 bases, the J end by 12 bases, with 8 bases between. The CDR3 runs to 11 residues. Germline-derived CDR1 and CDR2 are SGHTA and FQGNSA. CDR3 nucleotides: TGTGCCAGCAGCTTAACTAGCCGGCAGTTCTTC. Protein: CASSLTSRQFF.

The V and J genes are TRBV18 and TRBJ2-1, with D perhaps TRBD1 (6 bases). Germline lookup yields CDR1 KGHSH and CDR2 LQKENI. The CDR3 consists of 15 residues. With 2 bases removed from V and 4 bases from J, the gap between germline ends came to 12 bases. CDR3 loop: CASSPGGTQYNEQFF. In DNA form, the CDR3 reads TGTGCCAGCTCACCAGGGGGCACGCAGTACAATGAGCAGTTCTTC.

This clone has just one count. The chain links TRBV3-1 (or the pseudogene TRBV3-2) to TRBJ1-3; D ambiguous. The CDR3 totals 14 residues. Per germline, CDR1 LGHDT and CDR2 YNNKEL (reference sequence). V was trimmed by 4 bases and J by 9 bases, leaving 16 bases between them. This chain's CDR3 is CASSPLQAVGTIYF. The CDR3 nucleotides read TGTGCCAGCAGCCCTTTGCAGGCGGTAGGCACCATATATTTT.

The CDR3 loop is CALQPWQTFSPLHF. The DNA of the CDR3 is TGTGCCTTACAGCCTTGGCAGACGTTCTCACCCCTCCACTTT. The chain combines TRBV6-5 with TRBJ1-6; unclear D gene. Germline CDR1 reads MNHEY; CDR2 reads SVGAGI. V dropped 11 bases and J dropped 10 bases, with 21 bases sitting between them. The CDR3 consists of 14 residues.

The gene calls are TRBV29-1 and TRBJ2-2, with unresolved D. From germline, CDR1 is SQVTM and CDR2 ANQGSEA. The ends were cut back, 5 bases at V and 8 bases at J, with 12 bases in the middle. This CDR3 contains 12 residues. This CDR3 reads CSVRLGRGELFF. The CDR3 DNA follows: TGCAGCGTTCGACTCGGTAGGGGGGAGCTGTTTTTT.